Listed here are 10 T cell receptor beta chains from one sample, sequenced in a study of human T cells and chemical hapten exposure. One entry per CDR3 protein results from TCRdb running MiXCR on the RACE reads. The table includes some 44,000 distinct CDR3 sequences, about 8.9% detected once. Time point of the sample: patch test 2, 6 weeks after DPC sensitization. Indicated treatment: therapeutic diphenylcyclopropenone sensitization with weekly scalp DPC. Sequenced material: whole blood, taken in connection with sensitization to the hapten diphenylcyclopropenone (DPC). These receptor sequences come from a middle-aged woman with alopecia areata. Some clones in this sample may be carry-over from other donors' samples.

This clonotype was detected ten times or more. The V call is TRBV20-1, the J call TRBJ2-5, with D uncertain. V lost 1 base, J lost 2 bases, and 5 bases lay in between. This CDR3 is 12 amino acids long. Germline CDR1 DFQATT, CDR2 SNEGSKA (reference sequence). CDR3 loop: CSARVGQETQYF. CDR3 nucleotides: TGCAGTGCTAGAGTCGGACAAGAGACCCAGTACTTC.

Ten or more counts support this clonotype. The CDR3 bases are TGTGCCAGCACCCCTTCCGGGACAGGAAGCTACGAGCAGTACTTC. The encoded protein is CASTPSGTGSYEQYF. The gene calls are TRBV28 and TRBJ2-7; 8 bases agree with TRBD1. Germline V gene lookup returns CDR1 MDHEN and CDR2 SYDVKM. This CDR3 is 15 amino acids long. V shed 7 bases and J 3 bases; nucleotides not matched to a gene: 11.

The chain is built from TRBV20-1 and TRBJ1-2; no clear D gene. V lost 0 bases, J lost 8 bases, and 13 bases lay in between. The CDR3 is made up of 13 amino acids. CDR1 and CDR2 from the germline V gene are DFQATT and SNEGSKA (reference sequence). Written as DNA, the CDR3 is TGCAGTGCTAGAGAGGACGGTCGGCGCGGCTACACCTTC. It yields the protein CSAREDGRRGYTF.

There are many counts of this clonotype. For the CDR3, the DNA is TGTGCCAGCACCAAGGGAGGACGGACAGATACGCAGTATTTT. Residues: CASTKGGRTDTQYF. V usage is TRBV6-6 and J usage is TRBJ2-3; weak D call: TRBD2 (6 bases). Germline V lookup: CDR1 MNHNY, CDR2 SVGAGI (reference sequence). V lost 7 bases to trimming and J lost 3 bases, with 14 bases between them. CDR3 length: 14 residues.

This clonotype was recorded many times. The chain has TRBV7-9 and TRBJ2-1; perhaps TRBD2 as D (7 bases). The CDR3 totals 14 residues. Germline V gene sequence: CDR1 SEHNR, CDR2 FQNEAQ (reference sequence). V lost 5 bases, J lost 10 bases, and 18 bases lay in between. CDR3 in amino acids: CASSGGLGGIEQFF. In DNA, the CDR3 is TGTGCCAGCAGCGGTGGACTAGGGGGGATAGAGCAGTTCTTC. Supplemented by reference TRBV7-9 and TRBJ2-1, the full variable domain reads DTGVSQNPRHKITKRGQNVTFRCDPISEHNRLYWYRQTLGQGPEFLTYFQNEAQLEKSRLLSDRFSAERPKGSFSTLEIQRTEQGDSAMYLCASSGGLGGIEQFFGPGTRLTVL.

By sample fraction, this clonotype is large. V usage is TRBV23-1 and J usage is TRBJ1-1, with D tentatively TRBD1 (6 bases). TRBV23-1 is labeled an ORF, and its function is uncertain. Trimming left V 2 bases short and J 5 bases short, with 18 bases between. This CDR3 has 16 residues. The CDR3 loop reads CASSQDPPAGETEAFF. DNA of the CDR3: TGCGCCAGCAGTCAAGACCCCCCGGCAGGGGAAACTGAAGCTTTCTTT.

This clonotype turned up a few times. The CDR3 nucleotides read TGTGCCAGCAGCGGGGACGGTGCAACTAATGAAAAACTGTTTTTT. Its translation: CASSGDGATNEKLFF. The rearrangement links TRBV9 to TRBJ1-4, with a possible D match to TRBD1 (5 bases). Trimming took off 3 bases at V and 0 bases at J, with 9 bases between the two ends. The CDR3 has 15 residues. Germline values: CDR1 SGDLS, CDR2 YYNGEE.

This clonotype was seen at least ten times. The chain recombines TRBV7-9 with TRBJ2-1; no firm D call. V lost 6 bases and J 9 bases, leaving 18 bases between the germline ends. Germline loops: CDR1 SEHNR, CDR2 FQNEAQ (reference sequence). CDR3 length: 14 residues. The CDR3 nucleotides are TGTGCCAGCAGAAATCCGGAACGAACAATTGAGCAGTTCTTC. This translates into CASRNPERTIEQFF.

The chain employs TRBV9 and TRBJ2-1; 9 positions agree with TRBD2. The germline V gene has CDR1 SGDLS and CDR2 YYNGEE. Germline trimming cut 3 bases from V and 4 bases from J; bases unmatched to any gene: 5. The CDR3 length is 15 residues. CDR3 region: CASSAGTSYYNEQFF. DNA of the CDR3: TGTGCCAGCAGCGCCGGGACTAGCTATTACAATGAGCAGTTCTTC.

Ten or more counts support this clonotype. The rearrangement joins TRBV18 to TRBJ1-1; D gene uncertain. This CDR3 contains 15 residues. Trimming took off 1 base at V and 1 base at J, with 10 bases between the two ends. The germline gives CDR1 KGHSH, CDR2 LQKENI. The DNA for the CDR3 is TGTGCCAGCTCACCACGTTCAGCAGGGAACACTGAAGCTTTCTTT. As protein: CASSPRSAGNTEAFF.